This entry features one T cell receptor beta chain sequence. A clone one base away is much larger, so this may be a read error. The V and J ends lost 0 bases and 8 bases, in that order; junction bases with no gene match: 11. Germline values: CDR1 SGHRS, CDR2 YFSETQ. CDR3 length: 16 amino acids. This sample is part of a study of T cells in Graves' hyperthyroidism and ophthalmopathy. Amplification targeted TCR beta CDR3 regions from RNA transcripts. A set of HTBI primers served as the primers for a first-round RT-PCR of the TCR CDR3. From the multiplex PCR reads, TCRdb called clonotypes with MiXCR, one entry per CDR3 protein. The repertoire consists of approximately 530,000 distinct CDR3 sequences, with 16% occurring once and the leading ten covering around 19%. Calling Graves' hyperthyroidism stable meant ophthalmopathy did not progress within 18 months.

The clonotype was recovered from a young woman with Graves' hyperthyroidism. The chain combines TRBV5-1 with TRBJ2-1; 7 bases align to TRBD2. Source material: blood. The CDR3 reads CASSLVTSTGVYEQFF. CDR3 DNA: TGCGCCAGCAGCTTGGTGACTAGCACTGGAGTCTATGAGCAGTTCTTC.